This T cell receptor beta chain was sequenced in a study of OX40 agonist ivuxolimab in advanced cancers. Study-wide context: Checkpoint inhibitors had been given previously to roughly 40% of patients.

Germline-derived CDR1 and CDR2 are LGHNA and YNFKEQ. V lost 0 bases and J lost 0, with 9 bases in between. The CDR3 is 17 amino acids. The table came from immunoSEQ multiplex PCR; TCRdb's copy has only in-frame clones and leaves some out. Altogether some 90,000 clones are present, more than 75% being singletons, with the ten largest covering around 0.33%. The sequencing here drew on CD4+ or CD8+ T cells sorted from blood, taken in a trial of the OX40 agonist ivuxolimab. The clonotype comes from an adult with an advanced solid tumor such as melanoma, head and neck, liver or kidney cancer. The chain joins TRBV4-2 to TRBJ2-6; D is undetermined. The chain's CDR3 is CASSQEYRYSGANVLTF. The CDR3 DNA sequence: TGTGCCAGCAGCCAAGAATATAGGTACTCTGGGGCCAACGTCCTGACTTTC.